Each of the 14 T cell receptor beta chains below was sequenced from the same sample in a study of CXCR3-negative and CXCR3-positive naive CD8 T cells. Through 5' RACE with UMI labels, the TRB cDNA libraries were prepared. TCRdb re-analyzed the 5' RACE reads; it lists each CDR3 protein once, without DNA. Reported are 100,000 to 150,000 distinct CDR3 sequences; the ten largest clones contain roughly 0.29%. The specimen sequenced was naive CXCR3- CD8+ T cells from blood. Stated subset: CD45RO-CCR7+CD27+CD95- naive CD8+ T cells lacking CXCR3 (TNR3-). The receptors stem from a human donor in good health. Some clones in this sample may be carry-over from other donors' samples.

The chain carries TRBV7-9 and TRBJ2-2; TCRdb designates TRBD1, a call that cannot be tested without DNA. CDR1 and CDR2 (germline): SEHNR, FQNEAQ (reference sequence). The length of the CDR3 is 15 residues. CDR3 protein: CASSRSGEDTGELFF.

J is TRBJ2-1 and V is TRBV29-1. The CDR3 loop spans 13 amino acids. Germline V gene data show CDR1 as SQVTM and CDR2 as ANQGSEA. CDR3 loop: CSVDQATYNEQFF.

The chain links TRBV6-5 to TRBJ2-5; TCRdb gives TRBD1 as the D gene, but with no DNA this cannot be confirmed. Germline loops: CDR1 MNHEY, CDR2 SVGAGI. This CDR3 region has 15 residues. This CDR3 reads CASSDRVGAKGTQYF.

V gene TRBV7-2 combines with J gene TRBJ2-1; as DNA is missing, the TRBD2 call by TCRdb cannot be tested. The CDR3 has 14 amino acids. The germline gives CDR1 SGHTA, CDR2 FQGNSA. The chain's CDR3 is CASSLAGGRNEQFF.

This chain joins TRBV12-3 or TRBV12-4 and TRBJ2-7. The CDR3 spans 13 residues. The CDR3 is CASSFYRNYEQYF.

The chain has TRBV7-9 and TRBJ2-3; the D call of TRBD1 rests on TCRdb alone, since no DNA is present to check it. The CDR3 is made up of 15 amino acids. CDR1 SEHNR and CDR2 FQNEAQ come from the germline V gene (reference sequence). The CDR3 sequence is CATADGQLGTDTQYF.

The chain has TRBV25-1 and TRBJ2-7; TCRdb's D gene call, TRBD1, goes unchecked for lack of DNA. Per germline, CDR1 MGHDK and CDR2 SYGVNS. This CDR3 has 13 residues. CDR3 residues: CASSDAGAEEQYF.

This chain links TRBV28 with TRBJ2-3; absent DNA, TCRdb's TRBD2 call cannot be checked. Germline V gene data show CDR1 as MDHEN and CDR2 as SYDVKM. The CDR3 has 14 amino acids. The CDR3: CASSFGGGTDTQYF.

The CDR3 here is CSVERDRGYEQYF. The V call is TRBV29-1, the J call TRBJ2-7; without DNA, the TCRdb call of TRBD1 cannot be checked. Germline V lookup: CDR1 SQVTM, CDR2 ANQGSEA. This CDR3 spans 13 amino acids.

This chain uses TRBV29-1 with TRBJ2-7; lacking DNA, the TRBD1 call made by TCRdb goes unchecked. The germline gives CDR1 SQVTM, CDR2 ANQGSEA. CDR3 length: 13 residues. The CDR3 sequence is CSATGTDSYEQYF.

This CDR3 is CASSGARGGLGYTF. The chain carries TRBV9 and TRBJ1-2; TCRdb reports TRBD1, a call that lacks DNA to check it against. The CDR3 covers 14 residues. The V gene's germline CDR1 is SGDLS and CDR2 YYNGEE.

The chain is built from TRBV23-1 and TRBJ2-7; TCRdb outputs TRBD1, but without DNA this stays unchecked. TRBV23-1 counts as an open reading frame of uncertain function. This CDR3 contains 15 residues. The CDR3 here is CASSLPGQGYDEQYF.

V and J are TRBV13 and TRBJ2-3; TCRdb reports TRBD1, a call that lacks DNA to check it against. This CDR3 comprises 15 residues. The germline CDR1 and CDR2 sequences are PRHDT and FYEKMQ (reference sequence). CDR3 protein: CASSLDRALPDTQYF.

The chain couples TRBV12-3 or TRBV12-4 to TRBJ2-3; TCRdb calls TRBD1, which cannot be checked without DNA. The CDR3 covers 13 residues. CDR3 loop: CASNTGGWDTQYF.